This TCR beta chain appears in the sequencing data of a study of cytomegalovirus exposure and HLA in healthy donors. The CDR3 contains 14 residues. Germline V gives CDR1 MNHEY, CDR2 SMNVEV (reference sequence). V lost 3 bases to trimming and J lost 4 bases, with 12 bases between them. 13 Jbeta primers and 60 Vbeta primers were used for the PCR. Profiling relied on immunoSEQ multiplex PCR, and the TCRdb table lists in-frame clones only, not all of them. This listing includes about 55,000 clones. Material for sequencing was PBMCs. The chain employs TRBV27 and TRBJ1-1; D is perhaps TRBD1 (5 bases). The source of this sequence is a man aged 45-65 years in good health and CMV-seropositive. CDR3 bases: TGTGCCAGCAGTTTGTGGGGGAGGAGCACTGAAGCTTTCTTT. This codes for CASSLWGRSTEAFF.